The rows below give T cell receptor beta chains drawn from one sample of a study of Tregs in tolerant kidney transplant recipients. Clones were sequenced by immunoSEQ multiplex PCR, and TCRdb holds only the in-frame ones, with some missing. The sample includes roughly 54,000 clones, approximately 89% of them seen just once. Source: CD8+ T cells from blood (PBMCs), taken 12 months after the transplant. These receptors all come from a human patient who received a combined kidney and bone marrow transplant. Some of the T cells may derive from the graft donor. Each CDR3 is given with its conserved first and last residue. The order of the fields is J gene, V gene, D gene, clone size, CDR3 protein, CDR3 DNA. D genes are given only for firm matches. Not all rows give a size; the values are once, few, many and, for expanded clones, a class.

TRBJ2-2 TRBV9 - - CASSSHGELFF TGTGCCAGCAGCTCCCACGGGGAGCTGTTTTTT
TRBJ2-7 TRBV9 TRBD2 - CASSALAGAYEQYF TGTGCCAGCAGCGCCCTAGCGGGGGCATACGAGCAGTACTTC
TRBJ2-7 TRBV6-1 - - CASSEWRQNPLYEQYF TGTGCCAGCAGTGAATGGAGACAGAACCCCCTCTACGAGCAGTACTTC
TRBJ2-7 TRBV7-2 - - CASSLLAGSQIYEQYF TGTGCCAGCAGCTTACTTGCGGGGAGCCAAATCTACGAGCAGTACTTC
TRBJ2-1 TRBV5-4 TRBD1 few CASSLGGGHNEQFF TGTGCCAGCAGCTTGGGAGGGGGCCACAATGAGCAGTTCTTC
TRBJ2-2 TRBV5-1 - - CASSLLGELFF TGCGCCAGCAGTCTCCTCGGGGAGCTGTTTTTT
TRBJ2-6 TRBV9 - - CASSVDDTSGANVLTF TGTGCCAGCAGCGTAGATGACACCTCTGGGGCCAACGTCCTGACTTTC
TRBJ2-7 TRBV7-6 - - CASSGRDTSYEQYF TGTGCCAGCAGCGGCCGGGACACCTCCTACGAGCAGTACTTC
TRBJ1-4 TRBV19 TRBD1 - CATRQGSLTNEKLFF TGTGCCACTCGACAGGGGAGTTTAACTAATGAAAAACTGTTTTTT
TRBJ2-5 TRBV9 - - CASSEQEGETQYF TGTGCCAGCAGCGAACAGGAGGGAGAGACCCAGTACTTC
TRBJ2-7 TRBV7-8 - - CASSLSSRGSYEQYF TGTGCCAGCAGCTTATCGTCCAGGGGCTCCTACGAGCAGTACTTC
TRBJ2-7 TRBV29-1 - once CSVIRDSYEQYF TGCAGCGTTATCCGGGACTCCTACGAGCAGTACTTC
TRBJ2-1 TRBV7-3 - - CASSLWGGASDEQFF TGTGCCAGCAGCTTATGGGGCGGGGCGTCGGATGAGCAGTTCTTC
TRBJ2-7 TRBV19 TRBD1 - CASSMGQGTPYEQYF TGTGCCAGTAGTATGGGACAGGGGACTCCCTACGAGCAGTACTTC
TRBJ1-1 TRBV6-6 - - CASSYPKYDSFEAFF TGTGCCAGCAGTTACCCGAAATACGACAGCTTTGAAGCTTTCTTT
TRBJ2-2 TRBV7-6 - - CASTLGTHTGELFF TGTGCCAGCACTCTCGGGACACACACCGGGGAGCTGTTTTTT
TRBJ2-5 TRBV5-8 - - CASSLSRKTQYF TGTGCCAGCAGCTTGAGCCGCAAGACCCAGTACTTC
TRBJ2-4 TRBV27 TRBD2 - CASASGTYLAKNIQYF TGTGCCAGCGCGAGCGGGACCTATTTAGCCAAAAACATTCAGTACTTC
TRBJ2-6 TRBV7-9 TRBD1 - CASSLSPQGDHYRANVLTF TGTGCCAGCAGCTTATCTCCTCAGGGGGATCATTATCGAGCCAACGTCCTGACTTTC
TRBJ2-1 TRBV7-9 - once CASSLAGDGYNEQFF TGTGCCAGCAGCTTAGCGGGAGACGGCTACAATGAGCAGTTCTTC
TRBJ1-5 TRBV7-2 - - CASSLYGNQPQHF TGTGCCAGCAGCTTATACGGGAATCAGCCCCAGCATTTT
TRBJ2-7 TRBV21-1 - - CASSKYGLADSYEQYF TGTGCCAGCAGCAAATATGGACTAGCCGACTCCTACGAGCAGTACTTC
TRBJ2-1 TRBV29-1 TRBD2 - CSVEVGTSGRAEYWNEQFF TGCAGCGTTGAAGTTGGGACTAGCGGGAGGGCCGAGTACTGGAATGAGCAGTTCTTC
TRBJ2-3 TRBV2 TRBD2 - CASSELAGGTDTQYF TGTGCCAGCAGTGAGTTAGCGGGTGGTACAGATACGCAGTATTTT
TRBJ2-7 TRBV28 TRBD1 - CASSPTTINRGFPYEQYF TGTGCCAGCAGTCCAACCACGATTAACAGGGGGTTTCCCTACGAGCAGTACTTC
TRBJ1-2 TRBV15 - - CATSRGLGINYGYTF TGTGCCACCAGCAGAGGTTTGGGCATAAACTATGGCTACACCTTC
TRBJ2-5 TRBV7-8 TRBD2 - CASSLDLAEETQYF TGTGCCAGCAGCTTAGATCTAGCGGAAGAGACCCAGTACTTC
TRBJ1-1 TRBV27 - - CASSYTQNTEAFF TGTGCCAGCAGTTATACACAGAACACTGAAGCTTTCTTT
TRBJ2-3 TRBV5-1 TRBD2 - CASSLGLAGVRGSTDTQYF TGCGCCAGCAGCTTGGGACTAGCGGGAGTGAGGGGTAGCACAGATACGCAGTATTTT
TRBJ2-6 TRBV27 TRBD1 - CASSHRDSNTGANVLTF TGTGCCAGCAGCCATCGGGACAGTAACACTGGGGCCAACGTCCTGACTTTC
TRBJ2-2 TRBV7-2 TRBD1 - CASSHRDSDTGELFF TGTGCCAGCAGCCACCGGGACAGCGACACCGGGGAGCTGTTTTTT
TRBJ2-2 TRBV5-1 TRBD2 - CASSLTGLRVTGELFF TGCGCCAGCAGCTTAACGGGACTAAGGGTCACCGGGGAGCTGTTTTTT
TRBJ2-1 TRBV7-9 TRBD1 - CASSRWTGGKNEQFF TGTGCCAGCAGCAGATGGACAGGGGGCAAAAATGAGCAGTTCTTC
TRBJ1-1 TRBV12-5 - - CASGRDNTEAFF TGTGCTAGTGGACGGGATAACACTGAAGCTTTCTTT
TRBJ2-3 TRBV19 - - CASSITLAATSTDTQYF TGTGCCAGTAGTATAACCCTGGCAGCGACTAGCACAGATACGCAGTATTTT
TRBJ2-7 TRBV6-4 TRBD1 - CASSDRGDRAFSYEQYF TGTGCCAGCAGTGACCGAGGAGACAGGGCTTTTTCCTACGAGCAGTACTTC
TRBJ2-7 TRBV4-1 - - CASSLARAYEQYF TGCGCCAGCAGCCTAGCTAGAGCCTACGAGCAGTACTTC
TRBJ2-3 TRBV27 - - CASSGLGYTQYF TGTGCCAGCTCGGGACTCGGCTATACGCAGTATTTT
TRBJ1-3 TRBV9 TRBD1 - CASKNARTGGNTIYF TGTGCCAGCAAAAATGCGAGGACAGGAGGAAACACCATATATTTT
TRBJ2-7 TRBV9 - once CASSVAGDNTYEQYF TGTGCCAGCAGCGTAGCTGGGGACAACACCTACGAGCAGTACTTC
TRBJ1-3 TRBV27 - - CASSPYGIGNTIYF TGTGCCAGCAGTCCCTACGGTATCGGAAACACCATATATTTT
TRBJ2-7 TRBV6-5 - - CASSYAVGLRFYEQYF TGTGCCAGCAGTTACGCCGTGGGGCTCAGGTTCTACGAGCAGTACTTC
TRBJ1-2 TRBV19 TRBD1 - CASSILSPDRDGYTF TGTGCCAGTAGTATTCTCTCTCCGGACAGGGATGGCTACACCTTC
TRBJ2-3 TRBV11-1 - - CASSLSENPGVDTQYF TGTGCCAGCAGCTTATCGGAAAACCCCGGGGTAGATACGCAGTATTTT
TRBJ1-1 TRBV19 TRBD1 - CASSIGTGRVKNTEAFF TGTGCCAGTAGTATCGGGACAGGGAGAGTCAAGAACACTGAAGCTTTCTTT
TRBJ2-7 TRBV5-5 TRBD1 - CASSLGTGPQEYF TGTGCCAGCAGCTTGGGGACAGGGCCTCAGGAGTACTTC
TRBJ2-7 TRBV5-6 - few CASSSQVGASTWQYF TGTGCCAGCAGCTCCCAGGTGGGGGCTTCGACCTGGCAGTACTTC
TRBJ1-1 TRBV18 - few CASSPSREAFF TGTGCCAGCTCACCATCCAGGGAAGCTTTCTTT
TRBJ2-4 TRBV11-2 TRBD1 - CASSQIQRDRGLYF TGTGCCAGCAGCCAAATTCAGAGGGACAGGGGGCTGTACTTC
TRBJ2-7 TRBV4-3 TRBD1 medium-sized CASSQDAGTGGYEQYF TGCGCCAGCAGCCAAGATGCCGGGACAGGGGGCTACGAGCAGTACTTC
TRBJ2-7 TRBV5-1 TRBD1 once CASTGQGVYEQYF TGCGCCAGTACTGGGCAGGGGGTTTACGAGCAGTACTTC
TRBJ2-3 TRBV6-4 TRBD2 few CASSGLAGSTDTQYF TGTGCCAGCAGCGGACTAGCGGGGAGCACAGATACGCAGTATTTT
TRBJ1-5 TRBV7-3 TRBD1 once CASSRPTGGVGNQPQHF TGTGCCAGCAGCCGGCCGACAGGGGGCGTTGGCAATCAGCCCCAGCATTTT
TRBJ2-7 TRBV7-9 TRBD2 - CASSLWLAGSYEQYF TGTGCCAGCAGCTTATGGCTAGCGGGTTCCTACGAGCAGTACTTC
TRBJ1-5 TRBV5-1 TRBD1 - CASSQGQGQQPQHF TGCGCCAGCAGCCAGGGACAGGGGCAACAGCCCCAGCATTTT